This TCR beta chain was found in a study of blood T cell repertoires in COVID-19. Study at large: Acute and convalescent COVID-19 specimens originated in the United States, Italy and Spain. PBMCs, B-cell-depleted T cells, or T cells were the source of the cDNA or gDNA that made up the material.

Germline CDR1 reads SGHVS; CDR2 reads FQNEAQ. V gave up 7 bases and J gave up 2 bases, with 8 bases separating them. The CDR3 is 13 residues long. Authors' analysis steps: Counts of nucleated cells, estimated from reference gene primer amplification, were obtained. The data were produced by immunoSEQ multiplex PCR, yet TCRdb's version contains in-frame clones alone and is incomplete. V, J and clone size are taken as reported in that table, and D and trimming were inferred from the DNA itself. Among 200,000 to 250,000 clones, around 86% were seen once, and the ten largest hold under 9%. This rearrangement joins TRBV7-8 to TRBJ2-2; D is unclear. Source material: peripheral blood. This clonotype was sampled from a woman in her seventies with active or convalescent COVID-19. CDR3 nucleotide sequence: TGTGCCAGCACCCCAGTAAACACCGGGGAGCTGTTTTTT. Translating it yields CASTPVNTGELFF.